What follows is one TCR beta chain and its context. Its cognate antigen is unknown. Germline V CDR1 and CDR2: DFQATT, SNEGSKA (reference sequence). Trimming removed 3 bases from V and 12 bases from J, with 18 bases in between. The CDR3 has 12 amino acids. Scientists ran DNA taken from cultured CD4+ T cells through the Oncomine TCR Beta short-read assay for sequencing. TCRdb itself ran the PCR reads through MiXCR, one entry per CDR3 protein. The sample has over 15,000 distinct CDR3 sequences; around 72% are singletons. This record belongs to a study of vaccination and CD4 T cells after COVID-19. Study-level background: Controls had a CEFX pool, an HIV-1 Nef pool, or no peptide added.

The treatment is: roughly 11-day PBMC culture with coronavirus spike peptide pools or control peptides (ViraFEST assay). It was on days 3 and 7 that half the medium was replaced with fresh IL-2 medium. Overall study findings and caveats: When vaccine-specific clones from convalescent patients were examined, 304 of 307 were spike mono-reactive.

The TCR originated in a human donor who had recovered from COVID-19. The chain carries TRBV20-1 and TRBJ2-7; tentatively, D is TRBD2 (6 bases). Sequencing was carried out using CD4+ T cells from blood, cultured in vitro. CDR3 sequence: CSASGSRLEAYF. For the CDR3, the DNA is TGCAGTGCTAGCGGGAGTCGCCTTGAGGCGTACTTC.